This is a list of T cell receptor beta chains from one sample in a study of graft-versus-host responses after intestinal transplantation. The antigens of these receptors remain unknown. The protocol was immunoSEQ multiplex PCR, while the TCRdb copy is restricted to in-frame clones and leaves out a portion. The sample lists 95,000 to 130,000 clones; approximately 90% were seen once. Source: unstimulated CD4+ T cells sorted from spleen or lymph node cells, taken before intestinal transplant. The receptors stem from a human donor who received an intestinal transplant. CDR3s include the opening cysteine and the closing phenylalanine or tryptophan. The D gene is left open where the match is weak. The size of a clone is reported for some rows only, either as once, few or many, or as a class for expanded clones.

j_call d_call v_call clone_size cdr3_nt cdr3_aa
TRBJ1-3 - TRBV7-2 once TGTGCCAGCAGCTTAGGGCCCGGGGTAAACACCATATATTTT CASSLGPGVNTIYF
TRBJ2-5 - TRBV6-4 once TGTGCCAGCAACCACAGGTGCCAAGAGACCCAGTACTTC CASNHRCQETQYF
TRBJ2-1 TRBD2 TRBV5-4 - TGTGCCAGCAGCTTCAGGCTAGCGGGAGGGTACAATGAGCAGTTCTTC CASSFRLAGGYNEQFF
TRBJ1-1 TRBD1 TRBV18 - TGTGCCAGCTCACGGGACAGATCCAACACTGAAGCTTTCTTT CASSRDRSNTEAFF
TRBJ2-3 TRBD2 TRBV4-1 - TGCGCCAGCAGCCAAGGGCGGGGGGGCTGGGCAGATACGCAGTATTTT CASSQGRGGWADTQYF
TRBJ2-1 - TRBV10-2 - TGCGCCAGTCGCAGCGGAAGCCCCTACAATGAGCAGTTCTTC CASRSGSPYNEQFF
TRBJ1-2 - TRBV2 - TGTGCCAGAACCGACAGCGACGGCTACACCTTC CARTDSDGYTF
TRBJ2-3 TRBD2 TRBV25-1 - TGTGCCAGCCGAGGGGAGGGGAATACGCAGTATTTT CASRGEGNTQYF
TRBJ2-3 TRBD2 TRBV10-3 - TGTGCCATCAGTGAGACGGCTAGCGGGCGCACAGATACGCAGTATTTT CAISETASGRTDTQYF
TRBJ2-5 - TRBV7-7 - TGTGCCAGCAGCTTAGGGCTCCGTGAGACCCAGTACTTC CASSLGLRETQYF
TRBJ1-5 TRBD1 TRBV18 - TGTGCCAGCTCACCAAAGGGGGCAAGCAATCAGCCCCAGCATTTT CASSPKGASNQPQHF
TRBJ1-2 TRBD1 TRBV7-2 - TGTGCCAGCAGCCGGACAGGGGGCTACTATGGCTACACCTTC CASSRTGGYYGYTF
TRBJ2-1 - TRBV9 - TGTGCCAGCAGCGTGGGACTTCTTACAAGGGGGCATGAGTTCTTC CASSVGLLTRGHEFF
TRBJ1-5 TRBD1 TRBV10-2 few TGCGCCAGTGGACAGGGCCGACAGCCCCAGCATTTT CASGQGRQPQHF
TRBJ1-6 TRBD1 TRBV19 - TGTGCCAGTAGTATTGTAGGACAGGGGGGCAATTCACCCCTCCACTTT CASSIVGQGGNSPLHF
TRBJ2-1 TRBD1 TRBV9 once TGTGCCAGCAGCGTTGTGGGACAGGGAGGCGGTGAGCAGTTCTTC CASSVVGQGGGEQFF
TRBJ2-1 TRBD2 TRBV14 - TGTGCCAGCAGCCAAGCCAAACCCGGACTAGCGGGAGTTCGGGGTGAGCAGTTCTTC CASSQAKPGLAGVRGEQFF
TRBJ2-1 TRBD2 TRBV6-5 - TGTGCCAGCACCGGACTAGCGGGAGGTTATAGGGAGCAGTTCTTC CASTGLAGGYREQFF
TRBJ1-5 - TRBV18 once TGTGCCAGCGGGGGACAAAGTAGCAATCAGCCCCAGCATTTT CASGGQSSNQPQHF
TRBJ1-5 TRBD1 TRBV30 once TGTGCCTGGAGCTTACAGGGGGGACAGCCCCAGCATTTT CAWSLQGGQPQHF
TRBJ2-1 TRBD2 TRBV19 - TGTGCCAGTAGTAGAGAATCTAGCGGTACCTACAATGAGCAGTTCTTC CASSRESSGTYNEQFF
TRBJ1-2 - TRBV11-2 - TGTGCCAGCAGCCCGGCAGGGAACCTTTATGGCTACACCTTC CASSPAGNLYGYTF
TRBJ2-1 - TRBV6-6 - TGTGCCAGCAGTTACTCGGGGCCCGTCAATGAGCAGTTCTTC CASSYSGPVNEQFF
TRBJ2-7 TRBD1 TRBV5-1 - TGCGCCAGCAGCTTGGCGTCAGGGACAGGGTACTACGAGCAGTACTTC CASSLASGTGYYEQYF
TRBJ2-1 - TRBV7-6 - TGTGCCAGCAGCTTATACTCCCCCTACAATGAGCAGTTCTTC CASSLYSPYNEQFF
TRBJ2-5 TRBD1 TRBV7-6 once TGTGCCAGCAGCCTAGCCTGGGGGACAGGGGAGACCCAGTACTTC CASSLAWGTGETQYF
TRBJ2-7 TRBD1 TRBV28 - TGTGCCAGCAGTTTCCGACAGGGAATCTACGAGCAGTACTTC CASSFRQGIYEQYF
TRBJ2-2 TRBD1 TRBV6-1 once TGTGCCAGCAGTGAACGTAGGACAGGGAACACCGGGGAGCTGTTTTTT CASSERRTGNTGELFF
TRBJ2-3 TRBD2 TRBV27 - TGTGCCAGCAGCCTAGGGACTAGCGGGAGGGGAGAGCCAGATACGCAGTATTTT CASSLGTSGRGEPDTQYF
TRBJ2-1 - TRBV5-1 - TGCGCCAGCAGCTATACGGGAGTAAGCTACAATGAGCAGTTCTTC CASSYTGVSYNEQFF
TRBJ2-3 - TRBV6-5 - TGTGCCGGCAGTCGAGGGACTGTCACAGATACGCAGTATTTT CAGSRGTVTDTQYF
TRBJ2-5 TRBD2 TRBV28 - TGTGCCAGCAGCTCCGGACTAGCGGGACCCCAAGAGACCCAGTACTTC CASSSGLAGPQETQYF
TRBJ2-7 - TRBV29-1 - TGCAGCGTTGGATCAGGAACCTACGAGCAGTACTTC CSVGSGTYEQYF
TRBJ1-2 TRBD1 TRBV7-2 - TGTGCCAGCAGCTTAGTCGGGGACAGGGGGCAGACCTTC CASSLVGDRGQTF
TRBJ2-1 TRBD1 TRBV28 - TGTGCCAGCAGCGGCCGGGACAGGAACTTCAATGAGCAGTTCTTC CASSGRDRNFNEQFF
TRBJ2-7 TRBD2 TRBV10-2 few TGCGCCAGCAGTGAGAGCGGGAGGGCCTACGAGCAGTACTTC CASSESGRAYEQYF